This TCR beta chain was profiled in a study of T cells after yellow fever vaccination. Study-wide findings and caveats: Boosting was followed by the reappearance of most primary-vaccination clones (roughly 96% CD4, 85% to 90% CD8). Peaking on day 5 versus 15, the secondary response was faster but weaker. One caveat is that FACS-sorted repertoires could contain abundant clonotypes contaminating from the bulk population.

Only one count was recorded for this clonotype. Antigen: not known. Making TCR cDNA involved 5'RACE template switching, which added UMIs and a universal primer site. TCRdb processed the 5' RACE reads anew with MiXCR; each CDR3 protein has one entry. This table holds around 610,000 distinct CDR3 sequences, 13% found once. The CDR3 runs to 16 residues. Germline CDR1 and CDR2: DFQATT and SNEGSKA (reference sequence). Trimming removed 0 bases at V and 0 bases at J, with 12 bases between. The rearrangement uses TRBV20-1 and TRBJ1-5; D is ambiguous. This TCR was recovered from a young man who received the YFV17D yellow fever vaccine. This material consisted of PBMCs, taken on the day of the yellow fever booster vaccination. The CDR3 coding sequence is TGCAGTGCTAGAGATATAAAGGGATATAGCAATCAGCCCCAGCATTTT. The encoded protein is CSARDIKGYSNQPQHF.